This T cell receptor (beta chain) was observed in a study of spatial heterogeneity in lung cancer. Study-wide results and caveats: Blood carried ubiquitous expanded tumor TCRs more at resection than follow-up.

A few counts support this clonotype. Its antigen is unidentified. TCRdb fed the 5' RACE reads into MiXCR, producing one record per CDR3 protein. This table holds tens of thousands of distinct CDR3 sequences, roughly 6.4% found once. The time point is: sample taken at primary tumor resection. Germline values: CDR1 MRHNA, CDR2 SNTAGT. V lost 6 bases to trimming and J lost 1 base, with 9 bases between them. The length of the CDR3 is 13 residues. The sequences come from PBMCs, collected at surgery. The origin of this receptor is a female donor with early-stage non-small cell lung cancer. V usage is TRBV6-4 and J usage is TRBJ1-1; D is unclear. The CDR3 bases are TGTGCCAGCAGCGAGCACCCGAACACTGAAGCTTTCTTT. It is translated as CASSEHPNTEAFF.